The present T cell receptor beta chain was sequenced within a study of blood T cell repertoires in COVID-19. Overall study: Italy, Spain and the United States were the sources of the convalescent and acute COVID-19 samples. The analysed material was cDNA or gDNA that came from T cells, B-cell-depleted T cells, or PBMCs.

Per the authors' pipeline: Estimates of nucleated cell counts were drawn from the amplification of reference gene primers. TCRdb's copy holds only in-frame clones and misses some; the assay was immunoSEQ multiplex PCR. V, J and clone size reflect that table, while D and trimming were determined from the DNA. The data hold more than 200,000 clones, with about 86% observed a single time. In germline, CDR1 is GTSNPN, CDR2 SVGIG (reference sequence). Trimming stripped 0 bases from V and 4 bases from J, with 12 bases between. The CDR3 is 14 residues long. V and J are TRBV30 and TRBJ1-2, with D unresolved. This clonotype was obtained from a woman between 45 and 65 years old with acute or convalescent COVID-19. The sample taken for sequencing was peripheral blood. The CDR3 DNA is TGTGCCTGGAGTGTGGGCAGGATTCTCTATGGCTACACCTTC. Translating gives CAWSVGRILYGYTF. The full variable domain, its missing parts supplied by reference TRBV30 and TRBJ1-2, is SQTIHQWPATLVQPVGSPLSLECTVEGTSNPNLYWYRQAAGRGLQLLFYSVGIGQISSEVPQNLSASRPQDRQFILSSKKLLLSDSGFYLCAWSVGRILYGYTFGSGTRLTVV.